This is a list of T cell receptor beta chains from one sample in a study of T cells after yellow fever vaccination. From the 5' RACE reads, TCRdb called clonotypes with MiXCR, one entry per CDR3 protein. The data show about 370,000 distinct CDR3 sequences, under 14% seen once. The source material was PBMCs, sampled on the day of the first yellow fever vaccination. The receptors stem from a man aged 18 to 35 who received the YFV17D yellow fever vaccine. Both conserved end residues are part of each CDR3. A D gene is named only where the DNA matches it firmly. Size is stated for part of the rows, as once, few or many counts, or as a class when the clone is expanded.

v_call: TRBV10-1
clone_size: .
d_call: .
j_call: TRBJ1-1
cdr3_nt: TGCGCCAGCAGTGAGTGGACTGGAACTGAAGCTTTCTTT
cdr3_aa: CASSEWTGTEAFF

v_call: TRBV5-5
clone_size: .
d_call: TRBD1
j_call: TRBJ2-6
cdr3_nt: TGTGCCAGCAGCTCGAGGGACAGCTACTCTGGGGCCAACGTCCTGACTTTC
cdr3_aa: CASSSRDSYSGANVLTF

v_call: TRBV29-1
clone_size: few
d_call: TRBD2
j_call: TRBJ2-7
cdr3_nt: TGCAGCGTTTGGGGGGGAGACTACGAGCAGTACTTC
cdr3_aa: CSVWGGDYEQYF

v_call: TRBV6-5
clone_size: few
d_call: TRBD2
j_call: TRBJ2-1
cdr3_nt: TGTGCCAGCAGTTACTCGACCCTAGCGGGGTCCAATGAGCAGTTCTTC
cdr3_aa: CASSYSTLAGSNEQFF

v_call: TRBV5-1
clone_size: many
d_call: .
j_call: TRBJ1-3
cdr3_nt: TGCGCCAGCAGCTGGGGGACATTGAGCTCTGGAAACACCATATATTTT
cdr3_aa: CASSWGTLSSGNTIYF

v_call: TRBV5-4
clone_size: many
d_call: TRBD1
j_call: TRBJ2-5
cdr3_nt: TGTGCCAGCAGCTTGAACCGGGACAGGGTGTTCTTC
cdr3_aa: CASSLNRDRVFF

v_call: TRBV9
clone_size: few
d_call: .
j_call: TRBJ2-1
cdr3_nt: TGTGCCAGCAGCCTCCGATTGGGGCCGGAGTACAATGAGCAGTTCTTC
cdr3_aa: CASSLRLGPEYNEQFF

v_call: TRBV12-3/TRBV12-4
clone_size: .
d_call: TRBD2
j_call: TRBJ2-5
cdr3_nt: TGTGCCTGCAGTGCCGGACTAGCGGGCCGAGCCTTCCAAGAGACCCAGTACTTC
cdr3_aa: CACSAGLAGRAFQETQYF

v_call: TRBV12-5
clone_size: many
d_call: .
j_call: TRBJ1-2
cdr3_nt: TGTGCTAGTGCCTCACACCCAGGAGCTGGCTACACCTTC
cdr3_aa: CASASHPGAGYTF

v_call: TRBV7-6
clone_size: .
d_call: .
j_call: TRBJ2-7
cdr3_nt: TGTGCCAGCAGCCAGGACGGTCTGACCTACGAGCAGTACTTC
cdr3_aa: CASSQDGLTYEQYF

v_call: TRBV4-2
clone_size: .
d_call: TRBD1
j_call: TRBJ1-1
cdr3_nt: TGTGCCAGCAGCCAAGAGCGGGTTAGTTTACGCGGGACAGGGGGTCAAAGAGCTTTCTTT
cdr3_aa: CASSQERVSLRGTGGQRAFF

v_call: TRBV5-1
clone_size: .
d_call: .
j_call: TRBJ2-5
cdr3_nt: TGCGCCAGCAGCTTGGCCAGGAGCGGGCCCCAAGAGACCCAGTACTTC
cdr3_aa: CASSLARSGPQETQYF

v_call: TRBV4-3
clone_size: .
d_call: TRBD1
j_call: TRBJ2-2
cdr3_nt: TGCGCCAGCAGACCCGTAGACAGGGGGGGATCCGGGGAGCTGTTTTTT
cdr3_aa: CASRPVDRGGSGELFF

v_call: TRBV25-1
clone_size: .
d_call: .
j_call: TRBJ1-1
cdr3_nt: TGTGCCAGCAGTGAGAAGACAGGCATGAACACTGAAGCTTTCTTT
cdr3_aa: CASSEKTGMNTEAFF

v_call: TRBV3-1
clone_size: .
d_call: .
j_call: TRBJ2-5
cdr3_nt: TGTGCCAGCAGCCAAGACGGTGGAGAGACCCAGTACTTC
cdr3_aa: CASSQDGGETQYF

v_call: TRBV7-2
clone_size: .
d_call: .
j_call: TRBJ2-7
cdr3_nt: TGTGCCAGCAGCTACGCCGGGAGTTCCTACGAGCAGTACTTC
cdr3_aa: CASSYAGSSYEQYF

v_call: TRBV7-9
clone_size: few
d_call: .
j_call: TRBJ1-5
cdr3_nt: TGTGCCAGCAGCTTATTCCGGGATAGCAATCAGCCCCAGCATTTT
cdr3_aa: CASSLFRDSNQPQHF

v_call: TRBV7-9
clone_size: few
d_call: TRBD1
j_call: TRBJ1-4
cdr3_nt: TGTGCCAGCAGTCGGACGACAGGGAATGAAAAACTGTTTTTT
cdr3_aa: CASSRTTGNEKLFF

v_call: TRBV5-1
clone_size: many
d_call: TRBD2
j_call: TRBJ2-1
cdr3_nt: TGCGCCAGCAGCTTGGCGCGGGGGGGGGACTACAATGAGCAGTTCTTC
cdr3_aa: CASSLARGGDYNEQFF

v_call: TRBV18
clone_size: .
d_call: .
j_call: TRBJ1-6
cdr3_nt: TGTGCCAGCTCACCCATGTCCGGGACAAATAATTCACCCCTCCACTTT
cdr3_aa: CASSPMSGTNNSPLHF

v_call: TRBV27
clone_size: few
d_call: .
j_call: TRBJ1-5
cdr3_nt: TGTGCCAGCAGATGGATGGCGGCCGGTCAGCCCCAGCATTTT
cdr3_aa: CASRWMAAGQPQHF

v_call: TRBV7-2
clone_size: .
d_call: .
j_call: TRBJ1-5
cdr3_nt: TGTGCCAGCAGCCTCCGGGTCGTAGATCAGCCCCAGCATTTT
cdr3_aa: CASSLRVVDQPQHF

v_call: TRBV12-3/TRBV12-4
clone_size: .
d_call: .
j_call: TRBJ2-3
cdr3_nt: TGTGCCAGCACTTCTAACGGGGGCCCCGCTGATACGCAGTATTTT
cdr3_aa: CASTSNGGPADTQYF

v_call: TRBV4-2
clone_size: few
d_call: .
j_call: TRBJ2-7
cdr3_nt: TGTGCCAGCAGCCAAGTCCCCGGCGGGCAGGCCGGCTCCTACGAGCAGTACTTC
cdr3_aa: CASSQVPGGQAGSYEQYF

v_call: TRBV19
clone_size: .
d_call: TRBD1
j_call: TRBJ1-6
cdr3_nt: TGTGCCAGTAGTATTCCGGACAGGATCTATAATTCACCCCTCCACTTT
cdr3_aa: CASSIPDRIYNSPLHF

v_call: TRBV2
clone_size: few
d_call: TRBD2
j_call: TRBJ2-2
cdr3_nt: TGTGCCACGACGCCGGGACTAGCAGTCGGGGAGCTGTTTTTT
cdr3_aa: CATTPGLAVGELFF

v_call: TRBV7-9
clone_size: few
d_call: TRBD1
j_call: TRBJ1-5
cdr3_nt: TGTGCCAGCAGCCCAGGACCGGGACAGCGGCATCAGCCCCAGCATTTT
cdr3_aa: CASSPGPGQRHQPQHF

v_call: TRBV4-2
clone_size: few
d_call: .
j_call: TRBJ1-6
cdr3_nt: TGTGCCAGCAGCCAAAACCTCAACTCCTATAATTCACCCCTCCACTTT
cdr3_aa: CASSQNLNSYNSPLHF

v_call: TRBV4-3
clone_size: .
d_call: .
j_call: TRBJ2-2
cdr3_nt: TGCGCCAGCAGCCAAGAGGCTCCCCCCTTTAACACCGGGGAGCTGTTTTTT
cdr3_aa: CASSQEAPPFNTGELFF

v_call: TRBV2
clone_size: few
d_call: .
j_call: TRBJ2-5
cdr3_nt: TGTGCCAGCGGAGGGGGGGAGACCCAGTACTTC
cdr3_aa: CASGGGETQYF

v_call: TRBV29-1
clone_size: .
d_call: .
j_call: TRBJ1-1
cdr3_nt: TGCAGCGTCCAGCGGAGTCGGGATGAAGCTTTCTTT
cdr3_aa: CSVQRSRDEAFF

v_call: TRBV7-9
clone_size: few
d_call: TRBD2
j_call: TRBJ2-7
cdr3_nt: TGTGCCAGCAGCCAGCGGGGGGGATCCTACGAGCAGTACTTC
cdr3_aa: CASSQRGGSYEQYF

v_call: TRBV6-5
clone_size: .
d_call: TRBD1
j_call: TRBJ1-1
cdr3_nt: TGTGCCAGCAGTTACTCGACAGGGGTGAACACTGAAGCTTTCTTT
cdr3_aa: CASSYSTGVNTEAFF

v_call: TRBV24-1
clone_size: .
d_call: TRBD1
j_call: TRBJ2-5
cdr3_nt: TGTGCCACCAGTGACTACGGGACAGGGGGCTTCCAAGAGACCCAGTACTTC
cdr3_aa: CATSDYGTGGFQETQYF

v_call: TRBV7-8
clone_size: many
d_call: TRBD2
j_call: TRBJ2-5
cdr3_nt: TGTGCCAGCAGCCCAAGATCCGCTAGCGGGGGGGCTCTCCAAGAGACCCAGTACTTC
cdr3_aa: CASSPRSASGGALQETQYF

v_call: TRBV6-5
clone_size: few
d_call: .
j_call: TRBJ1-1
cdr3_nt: TGTGCCAGCAGTTACACGGGGGCCCGGGAAGCTTTCTTT
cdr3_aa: CASSYTGAREAFF

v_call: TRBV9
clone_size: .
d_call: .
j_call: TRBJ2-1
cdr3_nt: TGTGCCAGCAGCGTAGAGGCGACCTACATTGAGCAGTTCTTC
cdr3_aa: CASSVEATYIEQFF

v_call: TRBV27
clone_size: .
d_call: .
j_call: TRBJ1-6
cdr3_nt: TGTGCCAGCAGTGGGAGCGGGTCACCCCTCCACTTT
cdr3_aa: CASSGSGSPLHF

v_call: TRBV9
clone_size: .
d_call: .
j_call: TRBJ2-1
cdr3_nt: TGTGCCAGCAGCGTAGACAATGAGCAGTTCTTC
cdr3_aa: CASSVDNEQFF

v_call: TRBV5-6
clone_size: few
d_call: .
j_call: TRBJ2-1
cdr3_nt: TGTGCCAGCAGCACACCTAAGGAGAGGGGAGATGAGCAGTTCTTC
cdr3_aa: CASSTPKERGDEQFF

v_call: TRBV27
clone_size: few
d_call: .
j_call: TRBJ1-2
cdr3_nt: TGTGCCAGCAGACATAACGAGGATTATGGCTACACCTTC
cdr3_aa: CASRHNEDYGYTF

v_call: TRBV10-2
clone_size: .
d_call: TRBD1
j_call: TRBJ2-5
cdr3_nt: TGCGCCACTGAACCGGGACAGGGGACGGAGACCCAGTACTTC
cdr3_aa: CATEPGQGTETQYF

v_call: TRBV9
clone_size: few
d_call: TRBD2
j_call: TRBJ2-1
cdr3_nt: TGTGCCAACCAGATCAGGAGGCCAGCGGGGGGAGGTGAGCAGTTCTTC
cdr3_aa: CANQIRRPAGGGEQFF

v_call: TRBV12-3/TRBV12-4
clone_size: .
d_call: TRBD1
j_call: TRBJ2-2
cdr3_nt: TGTGCCAGCAGTTTAAGGCAGGGGGCAACCGGGGAGCTGTTTTTT
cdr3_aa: CASSLRQGATGELFF

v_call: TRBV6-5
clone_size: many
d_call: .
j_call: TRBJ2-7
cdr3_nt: TGTGCCAGCAGGGACTCTCAACAGGGCGAGCAGTACTTC
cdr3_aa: CASRDSQQGEQYF

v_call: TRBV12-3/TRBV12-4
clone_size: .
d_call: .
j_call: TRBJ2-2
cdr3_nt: TGTGCCAGCAGTTTACAGTTTGCGGGGGCGAACGGGGAGCTGTTTTTT
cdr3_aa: CASSLQFAGANGELFF

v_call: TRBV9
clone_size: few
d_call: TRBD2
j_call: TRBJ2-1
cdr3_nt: TGTGCCAGCAGCGCGCGGGGGGGGAATCTTTTTTATGAGCAGTTCTTC
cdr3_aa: CASSARGGNLFYEQFF

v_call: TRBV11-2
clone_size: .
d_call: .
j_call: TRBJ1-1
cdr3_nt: TGTGCCAGCAGCCCACCTAGGGATGTGACTTTCTTT
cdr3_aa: CASSPPRDVTFF

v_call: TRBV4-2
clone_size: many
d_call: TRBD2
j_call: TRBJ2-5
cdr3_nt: TGTGCCAGCAGCCAAAGGGATGGGGGGGACCAAGAGACCCAGTACTTC
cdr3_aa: CASSQRDGGDQETQYF

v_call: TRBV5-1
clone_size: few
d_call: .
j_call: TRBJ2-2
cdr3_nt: TGCGCCAGCAGCAACCTACTCGAGAGGGACACCGGGGAGCTGTTTTTT
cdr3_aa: CASSNLLERDTGELFF

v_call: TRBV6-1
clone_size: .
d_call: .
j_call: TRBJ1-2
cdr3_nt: TGTGCCAGCAGCTCTCCGGACAGCCCTTATGGCTACACCTTC
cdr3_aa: CASSSPDSPYGYTF

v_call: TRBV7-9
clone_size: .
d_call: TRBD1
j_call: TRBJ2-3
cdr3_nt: TGTGCCAGCAGCCCAAGACAGGGCCGCACAGATACGCAGTATTTT
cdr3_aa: CASSPRQGRTDTQYF

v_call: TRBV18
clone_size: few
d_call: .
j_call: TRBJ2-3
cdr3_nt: TGTGCCAGCTCACCAATCACTGGCGGACCCGGGCAGTATTTT
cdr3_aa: CASSPITGGPGQYF

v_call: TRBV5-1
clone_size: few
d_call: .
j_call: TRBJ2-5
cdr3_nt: TGCGCCAGCAGCTTGGCGGCGGCAGGAAATCGAGAGACCCAGTACTTC
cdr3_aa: CASSLAAAGNRETQYF

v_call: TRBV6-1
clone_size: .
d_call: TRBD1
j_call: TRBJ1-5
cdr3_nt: TGTGCCAGCAGTGAAATAGGGACAGGGCTTAATCAGCCCCAGCATTTT
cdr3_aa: CASSEIGTGLNQPQHF